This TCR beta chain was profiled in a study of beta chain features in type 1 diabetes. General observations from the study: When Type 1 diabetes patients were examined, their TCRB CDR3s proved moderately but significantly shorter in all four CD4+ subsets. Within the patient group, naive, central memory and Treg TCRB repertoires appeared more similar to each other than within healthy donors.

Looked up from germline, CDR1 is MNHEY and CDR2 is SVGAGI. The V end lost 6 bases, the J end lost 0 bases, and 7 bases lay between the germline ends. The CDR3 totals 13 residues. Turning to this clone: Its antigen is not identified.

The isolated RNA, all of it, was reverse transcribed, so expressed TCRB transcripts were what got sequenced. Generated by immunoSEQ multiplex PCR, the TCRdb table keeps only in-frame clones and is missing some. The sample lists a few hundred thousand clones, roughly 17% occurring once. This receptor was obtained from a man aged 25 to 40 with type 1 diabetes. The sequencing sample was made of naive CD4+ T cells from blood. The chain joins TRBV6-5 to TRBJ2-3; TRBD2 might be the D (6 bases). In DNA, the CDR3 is TGTGCCAGCAGGGGGACTAGCACAGATACGCAGTATTTT. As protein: CASRGTSTDTQYF.